The TCR beta chain described here comes from a study of blood T cell repertoires in COVID-19 (dated by TCRdb to about 2020). In terms of the full investigation: The collaborator samples originated in the United States, Italy and Spain and spanned the acute and convalescent phases of COVID-19. Deeply sampled blood TCRbeta repertoires from subjects exposed to, actively infected with, or recovered from COVID-19 were included in the dataset. The repertoires were released in a freely available public database intended as a resource for research on the immune response to SARS-CoV-2. Samples came from the ongoing ImmuneRACE study (first 160 participants) plus 1,254 subjects from 6 global collaborators. Sample metadata almost always included a de-identified subject ID, COVID-19 status, age in years and sex. The prospective study material was composed of cDNA or gDNA derived from T cells, B-cell-depleted T cells, or PBMCs. Where available, HLA class I and class II types were taken from metadata supplied by the sample provider and were not determined by assay-based typing. Study-wide findings and limitations: Clinical and demographic metadata were provided uncurated, with the amount varying by source and participant.

To note about this clone: Its antigen remains unidentified. There are no base qualities to consult, and no much larger clone falls within one base.

The CDR3, cysteine through phenylalanine, is 13 amino acids long. This entry keeps only the CDR3 DNA: 39 bases, framed from base 1. The germline V gene sets CDR1 to SNHLY and CDR2 to FYNNEI. The V end gives up 7 bases and the J end 4 bases, leaving 5 bases in the junction not matched to a gene. Each collaborating institution followed its own protocols to collect whole blood in K2EDTA tubes. Collaborator samples were shipped for TCRbeta analysis as frozen whole blood, isolated PBMCs, or DNA extracted from either sample type. The immunoSEQ Assay, a bias-controlled multiplex PCR, was used to amplify TCRbeta CDR3 regions from genomic DNA. Per the authors' processing: The number of nucleated cells in each sample was estimated by amplification of reference gene primers within the assay. To quantify the absolute abundance of each unique TCRbeta CDR3 rearrangement, sequence reads were collapsed and filtered. For each sample, productive Simpson clonality was calculated by taking the square root of Simpson's diversity index across productive rearrangements. Sourced from immuneACCESS, this table was stored by TCRdb with only in-frame sequences that have V and J called. A share of the clones is absent; for the studies checked, an unresolved V gene accounts for under half, and the remainder has no known explanation. The V and J calls and the clone size are those of that table, but D and trimming were determined from the DNA. Within this sample are some 170,000 clones, with roughly 89% of them counted one time only. More than 1.5% of the sample goes to the ten largest clones.

The sequenced sample consisted of peripheral blood. The chain joins TRBV2 to TRBJ1-2, and TRBD1 matches 8 of the central bases. The TCR originated in a woman aged 45-60 years with acute or convalescent COVID-19. Here is the DNA: TGTGCCAGCACGGGACAGGCCTCCTATGGCTACACCTTC. Translated, this is CASTGQASYGYTF.